This T cell receptor beta chain came from a study of long-term antiretroviral therapy in people with HIV. Study-wide findings and caveats: ART was followed by higher diversity that remained below transplant donor controls.

PBMC samples from each donor numbered at least one pre-ART and at least two post-ART. Notes on this clone: Its antigen is not identified.

The length of the CDR3 is 15 residues. The germline V gene has CDR1 SGHAT and CDR2 FQNNGV. Trimming at V came to 1 base and at J to 5 bases, leaving 2 bases not matched to a gene. At the survey level, the v3.0 immunoSEQ assay was run. Clones were read by immunoSEQ multiplex PCR, and TCRdb kept only the in-frame ones, dropping some. The table shows 34,000 or so clones, with 90% to 95% occurring only once. The chain uses TRBV11-2 and TRBJ2-5; 12 bases are a match to TRBD2. The sample consisted of unsorted PBMCs, taken around 5.4 years after starting antiretroviral therapy. This TCR was sampled from a woman aged 45-65 years with HIV. The CDR3 DNA sequence: TGTGCCAGCAGCTTAGGACTAGCGGGGGTGGAGACCCAGTACTTC. It encodes CASSLGLAGVETQYF.